A selection of T cell receptor beta chains follows, all from one sample in a study of neurological immune-mediated disorders. TCRdb independently ran MiXCR on the 5' RACE reads; one entry per CDR3 protein. The data show some 49,000 distinct CDR3 sequences, around 14% seen once. Sequenced: PBMCs. Every receptor here comes from a male donor with HTLV-1-associated myelopathy (HAM/TSP). Both conserved end residues are part of each CDR3. Each record gives: clone size, D gene, J gene, V gene, CDR3 protein, CDR3 DNA. The D gene is left open where the match is weak. Not every row has a clone size; where given, it reads once, few, many or a size class.

many NA TRBJ2-5 TRBV12-3/TRBV12-4 CASSRWGGQEETQYF TGTGCCAGCAGTCGATGGGGGGGCCAGGAAGAGACCCAGTACTTC
many TRBD1 TRBJ1-2 TRBV15 CATSRGDRGIYGYTF TGTGCCACCAGCAGAGGGGACAGGGGGATCTATGGCTACACCTTC
many TRBD2 TRBJ2-7 TRBV20-1 CSASKLAGAHEQYF TGCAGTGCTAGTAAACTAGCGGGGGCCCACGAGCAGTACTTC
NA TRBD1 TRBJ1-1 TRBV3-1 CASSFRQGANTEAFF TGTGCCAGCAGCTTTCGACAGGGGGCGAACACTGAAGCTTTCTTT
many NA TRBJ2-1 TRBV7-2 CASTMIYGDNEQFF TGTGCCAGCACCATGATCTATGGGGACAATGAGCAGTTCTTC
many NA TRBJ2-1 TRBV9 CASSQSPGGHNEQFF TGTGCCAGCAGCCAGTCCCCGGGGGGCCACAATGAGCAGTTCTTC
many TRBD1 TRBJ2-5 TRBV5-4 CASSHQPPGQEQETQYF TGTGCCAGCAGCCATCAACCTCCCGGACAGGAGCAAGAGACCCAGTACTTC
many NA TRBJ1-4 TRBV7-9 CASSLGADRGEKLFF TGTGCCAGCAGCCTCGGGGCGGACCGGGGTGAAAAACTGTTTTTT
many TRBD2 TRBJ2-1 TRBV7-8 CASSLRLAGPYNEQFF TGTGCCAGCAGCTTAAGGCTAGCGGGGCCGTACAATGAGCAGTTCTTC
many TRBD1 TRBJ2-1 TRBV7-6 CASSLTGGGGWNEQFF TGTGCCAGCAGCTTGACAGGGGGAGGGGGTTGGAATGAGCAGTTCTTC
many NA TRBJ2-5 TRBV10-3 CAISDFDETQYF TGTGCCATCAGTGACTTTGACGAGACCCAGTACTTC
many NA TRBJ1-1 TRBV20-1 CSARRGRLVSEAFF TGCAGTGCTAGACGGGGTCGGCTTGTTTCGGAAGCTTTCTTT
NA TRBD2 TRBJ2-3 TRBV20-1 CSARRTSGVADSQYF TGCAGTGCTAGAAGGACTAGCGGTGTCGCAGATTCGCAGTATTTT
many TRBD2 TRBJ2-5 TRBV5-1 CASSLGTSAETQYF TGCGCCAGCAGTTTGGGGACTAGCGCGGAGACCCAGTACTTC